This record covers a single T cell receptor (beta chain). This record comes from a study of blood T cell repertoires in COVID-19. Turning to the study itself: Donors in the United States, Italy and Spain gave samples during acute or convalescent COVID-19. Nucleic acid was either cDNA or gDNA, and it came from T cells, B-cell-depleted T cells, or PBMCs.

In the authors' workflow: Estimation of nucleated cell counts was performed using reference gene primer amplification. Some clones are missing from TCRdb's copy, which holds only in-frame ones; the method was immunoSEQ multiplex PCR. V, J and clone size were drawn from that table, and D and trimming were deduced from the DNA. This table has over 120,000 clones, approximately 87% appearing once. V shed 5 bases, J shed 0 bases, and the junction held 3 bases outside the gene matches. Germline-derived CDR1 and CDR2 are SGHNT and YENEEA. The CDR3 length is 14 residues. Sequencing was done on a sample of peripheral blood. This TCR was recovered from a human donor in a cohort sampled during active COVID-19. The chain recombines TRBV11-3 with TRBJ2-7, with 8 positions matching TRBD1. The CDR3 DNA reads as TGTGCCAGCAGCCGACAGGGGAGCTCCTACGAGCAGTACTTC. Translation: CASSRQGSSYEQYF.